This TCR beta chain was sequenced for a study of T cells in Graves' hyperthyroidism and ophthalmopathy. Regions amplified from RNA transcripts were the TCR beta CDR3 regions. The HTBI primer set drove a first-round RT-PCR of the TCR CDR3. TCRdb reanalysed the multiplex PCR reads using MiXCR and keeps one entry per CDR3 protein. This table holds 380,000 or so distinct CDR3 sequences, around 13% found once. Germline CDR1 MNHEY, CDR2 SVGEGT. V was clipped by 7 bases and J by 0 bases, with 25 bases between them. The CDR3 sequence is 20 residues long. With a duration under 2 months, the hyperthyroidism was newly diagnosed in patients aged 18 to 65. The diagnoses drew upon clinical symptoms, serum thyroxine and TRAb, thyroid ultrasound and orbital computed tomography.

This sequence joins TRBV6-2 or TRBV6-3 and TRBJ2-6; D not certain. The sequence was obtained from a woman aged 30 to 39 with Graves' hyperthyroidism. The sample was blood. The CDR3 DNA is TGTGCCAGCAACCAGATGCAGGACCGATTCCGTCTCTCTGGGGCCAACGTCCTGACTTTC. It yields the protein CASNQMQDRFRLSGANVLTF.